This T cell receptor (beta chain) comes out of a study of cytomegalovirus exposure and HLA in healthy donors. Turning to the study itself: As an earlier analysis found, some 170 million T cells yielded about 120 million unique TCR beta sequences. Study-wide points: The authors enumerated 180 or so TCR beta chains as linked to cytomegalovirus. Previous analysis showed most TCR beta V segments were productive about 87% or about 30% of the time.

With regard to this clone: Antigen specificity is unknown.

Primers: 60 Vbeta forward and 13 Jbeta reverse. Repertoires were generated with immunoSEQ multiplex PCR, while TCRdb's copy carries only in-frame clones and drops some. The sample contains tens of thousands of clones, roughly two thirds of which appear only once. From germline, CDR1 is MNHEY and CDR2 SVGAGI. J gave up 6 bases and V 6 bases, and 2 bases lay outside the gene matches. CDR3 length: 12 amino acids. The rearrangement joins TRBV6-5 to TRBJ2-7, with 10 bases fitting TRBD1. The sample was PBMCs. This receptor was taken from a man aged 30 to 39 in good health and CMV-seronegative. In DNA, the CDR3 is TGTGCCAGCAGATGGACAGGGGGCGAGCAGTACTTC. Translation gives CASRWTGGEQYF.